This TCR beta chain appears in the sequencing data of a study of early T cells in non-severe SARS-CoV-2 infection. Study-level information: Unpaired chains resulted from sequencing bulk RNA of unsorted whole blood.

Concerning this clonotype itself: Antigen: not known.

Unique molecular identifiers tagged individual cDNA molecules. Using its own MiXCR run on the 5' RACE reads, TCRdb lists one record per CDR3 protein. The table records some 53,000 distinct CDR3 sequences, roughly 8% of them present only once. Study-wide results and caveats: VDJdb matching favored anti-spike CD8 responses, missing private and CD4 specificities.

The clonotype comes from an adult who was a healthcare worker with PCR-confirmed SARS-CoV-2 infection or an uninfected control (not recorded which). Sample: whole blood.

The CDR3 region has the DNA TGCAGCGCAATGGACAGACGGGATGGCTACACCTTC. It translates to CSAMDRRDGYTF. The chain has TRBV29-1 and TRBJ1-2, with D possibly being TRBD1 (6 bases). V was trimmed by 7 bases and J by 6 bases, leaving 15 bases between them. The CDR3 is made up of 12 amino acids. Germline values: CDR1 SQVTM, CDR2 ANQGSEA.